These 24 T cell receptor beta chains originate from one sample sequenced in a study of metastatic and nonmetastatic thyroid tumors. Via MiXCR, TCRdb re-called the PCR reads. The sample contains 13,000 or so clones, more than 20% of which appear only once. Each patient went into thyroid surgery without having received any treatment. Sequenced sample: blood. The receptors come from a male donor with papillary thyroid cancer or a benign thyroid nodule (not recorded which). Some clones in this sample may be carry-over from other donors' samples.

This sequence joins TRBV19 and TRBJ1-1, with TRBD1 matching 7 bases. The CDR3 has 14 amino acids. The V gene end was trimmed by 6 bases and the J gene end by 6 bases; junction bases not matched to a gene: 10. Germline values: CDR1 LNHDA, CDR2 SQIVND (reference sequence). The CDR3 here is CASRQEQGRAEAFF. The CDR3 DNA follows: TGTGCCAGTAGACAAGAACAGGGGAGGGCTGAAGCTTTCTTT.

V gene TRBV20-1 combines with J gene TRBJ2-7; D not resolved. Trimming cost V 3 bases and J 1 base, with 7 bases left between them. CDR1 and CDR2 from the germline V gene are DFQATT and SNEGSKA (reference sequence). This CDR3 has 12 amino acids. In DNA, the CDR3 is TGCAGTGCTAGCCCCGGTTCCTACGAGCAGTACTTC. It encodes CSASPGSYEQYF.

Turning to this clone: No conserved phenylalanine or tryptophan is present at the end of the CDR3, so a read error is the likely explanation. No DNA is shown, since the ends of the CDR3 on it are uncertain; the CDR3 is the one TCRdb lists. The chain recombines TRBV28 with TRBJ2-5. Germline CDR1 and CDR2: MDHEN and SYDVKM. The CDR3 sequence runs 12 residues, both termini included. This CDR3 reads CASGMDQETQNL.

This clone was seen at least ten times. Other DNA sequences within the sample encode an identical CDR3. V gene TRBV7-2 combines with J gene TRBJ1-3; D is ambiguous. The CDR3 covers 13 residues. The V gene lost 5 bases and the J gene lost 4 bases, with 9 bases spanning the gap. Germline V lookup: CDR1 SGHTA, CDR2 FQGNSA. CDR3 amino acids: CASSVTRGNTIYF. The CDR3 region has the DNA TGTGCCAGCAGCGTAACCCGAGGAAACACCATATATTTT.

The chain joins TRBV30 to TRBJ1-5; D perhaps matches TRBD1 (5 bases). The CDR3 consists of 14 residues. V was shortened by 3 bases and J by 3 bases, with 12 bases between the two germline ends. The germline V gene has CDR1 GTSNPN and CDR2 SVGIG (reference sequence). The CDR3 loop is CAWSEDKYNQPQHF. In DNA, the CDR3 is TGTGCCTGGAGCGAGGACAAATACAATCAGCCCCAGCATTTT.

V and J are TRBV28 and TRBJ1-1; weak D call: TRBD1 (6 bases). Deletions cut 7 bases from V and 1 base from J, with 16 bases between. CDR1 MDHEN and CDR2 SYDVKM come from the germline V gene. This CDR3 contains 15 residues. The CDR3 DNA is TGTGCCAGCACCTTGGGGGGGGCCCAGAACACTGAAGCTTTCTTT. Translated, it gives CASTLGGAQNTEAFF. The full variable domain, its missing parts supplied by reference TRBV28 and TRBJ1-1, is DVKVTQSSRYLVKRTGEKVFLECVQDMDHENMFWYRQDPGLGLRLIYFSYDVKMKEKGDIPEGYSVSREKKERFSLILESASTNQTSMYLCASTLGGAQNTEAFFGQGTRLTVV.

This clone was counted a few times. CDR3: CASSDSTGSTDTQYF. CDR3 coding DNA: TGTGCCAGCAGTGACTCGACCGGGAGCACAGATACGCAGTATTTT. The rearrangement uses TRBV6-4 and TRBJ2-3; D call uncertain. This CDR3 spans 15 amino acids. Trimming took 0 bases from V and 0 from J, leaving 7 bases between them. The germline gives CDR1 MRHNA, CDR2 SNTAGT.

The rearrangement joins TRBV4-2 to TRBJ2-7; D is unclear. In germline, CDR1 is LGHNA, CDR2 YNFKEQ. The CDR3 is 15 residues long. Trimming removed 3 bases from V and 0 bases from J, with 12 bases in between. The CDR3 here is CASSQTPALSYEQYF. CDR3 in DNA: TGTGCCAGCAGCCAGACTCCGGCGCTCTCCTACGAGCAGTACTTC.

The gene calls are TRBV19 and TRBJ2-1; TRBD1 matches 8 bases. Per the germline V gene, CDR1 is LNHDA and CDR2 is SQIVND (reference sequence). J gave up 7 bases and V 6 bases, and 14 bases lay outside the gene matches. The CDR3 consists of 16 residues. CDR3 bases: TGTGCCAGTAGCCTTTTCCAGGGGGCGCGAAAAAATGAGCAGTTCTTC. It translates to CASSLFQGARKNEQFF.

The chain employs TRBV6-1 and TRBJ2-7; 13 bases are shared with TRBD2. V dropped 6 bases and J dropped 12; count of bases not matched to a gene: 11. The CDR3 consists of 14 residues. CDR1 MNHNS and CDR2 SASEGT come from the germline V gene. The CDR3 DNA reads TGTGCCAGCAGCCGAGACGGGACTAGCGGGAACGCGTACTTC. Its protein is CASSRDGTSGNAYF.

The sample holds many counts of this clone. This chain connects TRBV27 to TRBJ2-3; TRBD2 is a possible D gene (5 bases). This CDR3 has 17 residues. Looked up from germline, CDR1 is MNHEY and CDR2 is SMNVEV (reference sequence). V was clipped by 5 bases and J by 2 bases, with 20 bases between them. The chain's CDR3 is CASSQRSGLLNTDTQYF. CDR3 DNA sequence: TGTGCCAGCAGTCAGAGGTCCGGACTTCTAAACACAGATACGCAGTATTTT.

This clone has just a few counts. This rearrangement joins TRBV6-1 to TRBJ2-3, with D unclear. The V end was cut by 3 bases, the J end by 4 bases, with 11 bases between. The length of the CDR3 is 14 residues. Germline V lookup: CDR1 MNHNS, CDR2 SASEGT. The CDR3 spells CASSDRLLADTQYF. For the CDR3, the DNA is TGTGCCAGCAGTGACAGGTTACTGGCAGATACGCAGTATTTT.

This clone has more than one count but fewer than ten. The rearrangement uses TRBV12-3 or TRBV12-4 and TRBJ1-2, with a tentative D call TRBD1 (5 bases). Between the trimmed V and J ends, which lost 7 bases and 6 bases, there was a span of 18 bases. CDR3 length: 14 amino acids. CDR3 DNA sequence: TGTGCCAGCACCCAGATAGGGCAGGACAATGGCTACACCTTC. Encoded protein: CASTQIGQDNGYTF.

This clone was counted many times. The chain combines TRBV3-1 with TRBJ1-3, with TRBD1 identical over 12 bases. This CDR3 is 17 amino acids long. Germline CDR1 reads LGHDT; CDR2 reads YNNKEL (reference sequence). V gave up 3 bases and J gave up 0 bases; unmatched junction bases: 3. The CDR3 here is CASSQGQGASSGNTIYF. The DNA for the CDR3 is TGTGCCAGCAGCCAGGGACAGGGGGCCTCCTCTGGAAACACCATATATTTT.

There are many counts of this clone. The V and J genes are TRBV9 and TRBJ2-1, with unresolved D. The CDR3 is made up of 14 amino acids. Germline V gene sequence: CDR1 SGDLS, CDR2 YYNGEE. The germline V and J ends were trimmed by 0 bases and 7 bases, with 11 bases remaining between them. CDR3 bases: TGTGCCAGCAGCGTAGTACCCCTCGGGAATGAGCAGTTCTTC. It is translated as CASSVVPLGNEQFF.

This rearrangement joins TRBV13 to TRBJ2-7; 8 bases match TRBD2. The CDR3 contains 20 residues. V trimming: 2 bases; J trimming: 3 bases; junction bases outside the gene matches: 21. The germline gives CDR1 PRHDT, CDR2 FYEKMQ (reference sequence). CDR3 sequence reads: CASSLMGAAGAGTRFYEQYF. In nucleotides, the CDR3 is TGTGCCAGCAGCTTAATGGGGGCGGCTGGAGCCGGGACTAGATTCTACGAGCAGTACTTC.

This clone was seen only a few times. This chain links TRBV12-3 or TRBV12-4 with TRBJ1-1; TRBD1 is a possible D gene (5 bases). V gave up 4 bases and J gave up 1 base, with 7 bases separating them. The CDR3 has 13 amino acids. CDR3 DNA sequence: TGTGCCAGCAGTTGGGACCGGAACACTGAAGCTTTCTTT. It translates to CASSWDRNTEAFF.

The CDR3 protein is CASSLKPDYEQYF. CDR3 DNA: TGTGCCAGCAGCCTAAAGCCGGACTACGAGCAGTACTTC. The chain joins TRBV7-2 to TRBJ2-7, with D unclear. The CDR3 totals 13 residues. The germline gives CDR1 SGHTA, CDR2 FQGNSA. V was shortened by 5 bases and J by 3 bases, with 11 bases between the two germline ends.

This clone was detected a few times. The chain recombines TRBV2 with TRBJ1-2, with D uncertain. This CDR3 spans 11 amino acids. With 4 bases removed from V and 4 bases from J, the gap between germline ends came to 4 bases. From germline, CDR1 is SNHLY and CDR2 FYNNEI. CDR3 nucleotide sequence: TGTGCCAGCAGTGGTTCCTATGGCTACACCTTC. It codes for CASSGSYGYTF.

The table lists this clone with a few counts. The rearrangement links TRBV6-2 or TRBV6-3 to TRBJ2-1; 10 bases are shared with TRBD1. This CDR3 spans 14 amino acids. Per the germline V gene, CDR1 is MNHEY and CDR2 is SVGEGT. Trimming at V came to 6 bases and at J to 4 bases, leaving 3 bases not matched to a gene. The CDR3 reads CASRTGQGYNEQFF. DNA for the CDR3: TGTGCCAGCAGGACGGGACAGGGGTACAATGAGCAGTTCTTC.

This clone was observed a few times. The chain carries TRBV6-4 and TRBJ2-6; D gene unclear. The germline V gene encodes CDR1 MRHNA and CDR2 SNTAGT. CDR3 size: 15 residues. Trimming pared 2 bases from V and 1 base from J, leaving 6 bases between. The CDR3 here is CASSDSVSGANVLTF. The CDR3 nucleotides read TGTGCCAGCAGTGACAGTGTGTCTGGGGCCAACGTCCTGACTTTC.

V is TRBV7-3 and J is TRBJ2-1; 7 nucleotides align to TRBD2. Germline CDR1 SGHTA, CDR2 FQGTGA. Trimming cost V 4 bases and J 0 bases; bases outside gene matches: 6. This CDR3 comprises 16 residues. The CDR3 is CASSSTSESSYNEQFF. CDR3 sequence (DNA): TGTGCCAGCAGCTCAACTAGCGAGAGCTCCTACAATGAGCAGTTCTTC.

V gene TRBV10-3 combines with J gene TRBJ2-1; 7 bases are shared with TRBD2. Looked up from germline, CDR1 is ENHRY and CDR2 is SYGVKD. CDR3 size: 16 residues. V shed 0 bases, J shed 4 bases, and the junction held 6 bases outside the gene matches. CDR3 sequence reads: CAISESTAGKYNEQFF. The CDR3 region has the DNA TGTGCCATCAGTGAGTCAACAGCGGGAAAATACAATGAGCAGTTCTTC.

This clone was seen a handful of times. This chain joins TRBV10-3 and TRBJ2-2; 10 nucleotides align to TRBD2. There are 17 residues in the CDR3. Trimming removed 5 bases from V and 3 bases from J; junction bases left unmatched: 9. Germline V gene sequence: CDR1 ENHRY, CDR2 SYGVKD. DNA of the CDR3: TGTGCCATCAGTTTAGGGGGACTAGCGACTGACACCGGGGAGCTGTTTTTT. This encodes CAISLGGLATDTGELFF.